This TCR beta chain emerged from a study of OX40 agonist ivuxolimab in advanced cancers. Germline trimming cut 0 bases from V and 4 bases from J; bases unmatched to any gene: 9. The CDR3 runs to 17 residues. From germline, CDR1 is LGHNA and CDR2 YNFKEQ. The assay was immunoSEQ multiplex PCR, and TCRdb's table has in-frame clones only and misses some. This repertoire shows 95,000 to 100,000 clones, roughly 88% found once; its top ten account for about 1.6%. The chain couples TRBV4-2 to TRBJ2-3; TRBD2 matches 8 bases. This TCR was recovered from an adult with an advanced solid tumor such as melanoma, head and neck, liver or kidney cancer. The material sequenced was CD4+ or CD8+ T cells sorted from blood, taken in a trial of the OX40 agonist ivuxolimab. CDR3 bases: TGTGCCAGCAGCCAAGATAACCGGGAGGGCCAAGCAGATACGCAGTATTTT. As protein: CASSQDNREGQADTQYF.